This T cell receptor (beta chain) emerged from a study of control samples from healthy donors and cancer patients. The assay was immunoSEQ multiplex PCR, and TCRdb's table has in-frame clones only and misses some. This sample has 150,000 to 200,000 clones, with around 90% found just once. Trimming pared 8 bases from V and 6 bases from J, leaving 17 bases between. The V gene's germline CDR1 is MNHEY and CDR2 SVGAGI. CDR3 length equals 15 residues. This chain joins TRBV6-5 and TRBJ1-6; a weak D match, TRBD1 (5 bases). Sequencing was done on a sample of blood. The receptor's source is a woman between 50 and 59 years old in good health. CDR3 in DNA: TGTGCCAGCTCCGGGGGGGGAAAAAGTAATTCACCCCTCCACTTT. It specifies CASSGGGKSNSPLHF.